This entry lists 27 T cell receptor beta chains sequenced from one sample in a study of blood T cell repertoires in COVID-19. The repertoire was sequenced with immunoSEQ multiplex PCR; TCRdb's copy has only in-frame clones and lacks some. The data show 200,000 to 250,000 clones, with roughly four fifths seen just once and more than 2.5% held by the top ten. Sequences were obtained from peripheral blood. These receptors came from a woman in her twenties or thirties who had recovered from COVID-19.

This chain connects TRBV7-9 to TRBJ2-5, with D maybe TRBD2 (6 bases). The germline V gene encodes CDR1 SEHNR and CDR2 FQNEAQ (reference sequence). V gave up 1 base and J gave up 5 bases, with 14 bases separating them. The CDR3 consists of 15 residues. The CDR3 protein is CASSLGGLRGETQYF. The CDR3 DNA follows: TGTGCCAGCAGCTTAGGTGGGCTCCGGGGGGAGACCCAGTACTTC.

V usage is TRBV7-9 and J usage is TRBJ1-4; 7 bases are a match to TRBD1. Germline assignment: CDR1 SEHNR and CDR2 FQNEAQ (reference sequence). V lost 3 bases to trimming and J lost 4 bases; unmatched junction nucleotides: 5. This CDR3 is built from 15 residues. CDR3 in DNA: TGTGCCAGCAGCTTTCCCGGGACAGTTAATGAAAAACTGTTTTTT. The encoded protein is CASSFPGTVNEKLFF.

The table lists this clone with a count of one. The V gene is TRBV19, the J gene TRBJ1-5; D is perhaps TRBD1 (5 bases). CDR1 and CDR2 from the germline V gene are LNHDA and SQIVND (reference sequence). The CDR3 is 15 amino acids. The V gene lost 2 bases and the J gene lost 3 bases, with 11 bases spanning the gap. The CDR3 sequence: CASSIRGSFNQPQHF. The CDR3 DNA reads TGTGCCAGTAGTATAAGGGGCAGTTTCAATCAGCCCCAGCATTTT.

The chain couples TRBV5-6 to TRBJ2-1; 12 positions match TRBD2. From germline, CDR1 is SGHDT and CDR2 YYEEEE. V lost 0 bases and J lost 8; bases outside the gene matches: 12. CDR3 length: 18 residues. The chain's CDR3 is CASSLGWTSGITGYEQFF. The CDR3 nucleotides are TGTGCCAGCAGCTTGGGATGGACTAGCGGGATCACTGGGTATGAGCAGTTCTTC.

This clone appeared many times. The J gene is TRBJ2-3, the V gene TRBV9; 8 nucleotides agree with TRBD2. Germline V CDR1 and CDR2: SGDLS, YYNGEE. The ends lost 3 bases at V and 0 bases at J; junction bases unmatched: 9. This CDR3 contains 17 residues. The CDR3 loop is CASSASGSGESTDTQYF. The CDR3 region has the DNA TGTGCCAGCAGCGCAAGTGGTAGCGGGGAGAGCACAGATACGCAGTATTTT. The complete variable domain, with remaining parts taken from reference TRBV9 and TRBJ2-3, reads DSGVTQTPKHLITATGQRVTLRCSPRSGDLSVYWYQQSLDQGLQFLIQYYNGEERAKGNILERFSAQQFPDLHSELNLSSLELGDSALYFCASSASGSGESTDTQYFGPGTRLTVL.

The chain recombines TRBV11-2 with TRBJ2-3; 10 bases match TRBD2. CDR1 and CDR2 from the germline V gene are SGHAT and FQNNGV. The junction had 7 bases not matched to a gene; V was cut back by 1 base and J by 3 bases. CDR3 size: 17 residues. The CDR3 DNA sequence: TGTGCCAGCAGCTTAGTTCTAGCGGGAGATTGGACAGATACGCAGTATTTT. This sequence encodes CASSLVLAGDWTDTQYF.

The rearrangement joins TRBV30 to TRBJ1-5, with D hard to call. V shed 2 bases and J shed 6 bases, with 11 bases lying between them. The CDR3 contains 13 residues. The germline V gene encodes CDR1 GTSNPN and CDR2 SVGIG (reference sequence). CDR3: CAWSLSGGQPQHF. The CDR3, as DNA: TGTGCCTGGAGTCTCTCGGGAGGTCAGCCCCAGCATTTT.

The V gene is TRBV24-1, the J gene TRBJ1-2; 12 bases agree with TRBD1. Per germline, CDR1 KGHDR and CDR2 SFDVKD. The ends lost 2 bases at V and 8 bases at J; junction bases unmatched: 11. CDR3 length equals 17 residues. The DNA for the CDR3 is TGTGCCACCAGTGATTCGACCCGGGACAGGGGGCTCGTCGGCTACACCTTC. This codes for CATSDSTRDRGLVGYTF.

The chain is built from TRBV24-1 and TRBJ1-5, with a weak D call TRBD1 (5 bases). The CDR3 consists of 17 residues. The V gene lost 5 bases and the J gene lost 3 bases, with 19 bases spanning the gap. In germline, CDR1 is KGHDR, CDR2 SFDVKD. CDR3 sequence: CATSVSGGGGFNQPQHF. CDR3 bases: TGTGCCACCAGTGTAAGTGGGGGAGGCGGTTTCAATCAGCCCCAGCATTTT.

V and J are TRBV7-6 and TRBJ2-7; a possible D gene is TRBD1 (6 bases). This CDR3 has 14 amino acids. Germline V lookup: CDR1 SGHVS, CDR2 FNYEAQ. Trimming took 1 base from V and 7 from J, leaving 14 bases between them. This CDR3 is CASSLGTAPEEQYF. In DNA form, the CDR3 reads TGTGCCAGCAGCTTAGGGACAGCCCCTGAGGAGCAGTACTTC. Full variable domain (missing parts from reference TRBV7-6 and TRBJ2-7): GAGVSQSPRYKVTKRGQDVALRCDPISGHVSLYWYRQALGQGPEFLTYFNYEAQQDKSGLPNDRFSAERPEGSISTLTIQRTEQRDSAMYRCASSLGTAPEEQYFGPGTRLTVT.

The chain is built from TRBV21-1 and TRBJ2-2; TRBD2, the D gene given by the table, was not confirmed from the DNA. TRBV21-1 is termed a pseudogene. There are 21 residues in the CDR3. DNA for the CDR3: TGTGCCAGCAGCGTTGGCTACCCCGGACTAGCGGGGGGGAAGGACACCGGGGAGCTGTTTTTT. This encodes CASSVGYPGLAGGKDTGELFF.

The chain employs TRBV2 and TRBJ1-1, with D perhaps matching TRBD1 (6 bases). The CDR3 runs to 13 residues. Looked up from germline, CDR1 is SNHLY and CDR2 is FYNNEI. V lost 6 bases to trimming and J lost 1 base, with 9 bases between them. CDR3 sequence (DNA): TGTGCCAGCAGGACCAGGGGGAACACTGAAGCTTTCTTT. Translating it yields CASRTRGNTEAFF.

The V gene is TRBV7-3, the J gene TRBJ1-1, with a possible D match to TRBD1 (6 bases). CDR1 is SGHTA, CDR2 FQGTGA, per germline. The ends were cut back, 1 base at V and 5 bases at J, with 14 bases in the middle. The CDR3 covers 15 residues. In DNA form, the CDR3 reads TGTGCCAGCAGCTTAATTTCAGGGCAGGGGACTGAAGCTTTCTTT. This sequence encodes CASSLISGQGTEAFF.

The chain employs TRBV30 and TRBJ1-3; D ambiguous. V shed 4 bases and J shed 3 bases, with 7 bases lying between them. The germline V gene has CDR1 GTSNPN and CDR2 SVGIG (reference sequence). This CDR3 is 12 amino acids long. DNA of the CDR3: TGTGCCTGGATGAGTCTTGGAAACACCATATATTTT. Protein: CAWMSLGNTIYF.

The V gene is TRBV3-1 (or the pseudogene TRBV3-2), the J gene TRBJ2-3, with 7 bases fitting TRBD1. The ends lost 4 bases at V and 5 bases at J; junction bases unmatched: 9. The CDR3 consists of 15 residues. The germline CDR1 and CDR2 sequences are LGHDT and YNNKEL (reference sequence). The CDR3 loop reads CASSREGGAEDTQYF. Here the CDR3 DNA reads TGTGCCAGCAGCCGTGAAGGGGGCGCAGAAGATACGCAGTATTTT.

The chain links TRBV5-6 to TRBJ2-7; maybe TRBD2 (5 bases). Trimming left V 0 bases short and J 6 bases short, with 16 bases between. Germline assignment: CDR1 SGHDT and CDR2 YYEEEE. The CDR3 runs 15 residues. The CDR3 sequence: CASSLDVAGWGEQYF. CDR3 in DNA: TGTGCCAGCAGCTTGGACGTGGCGGGTTGGGGCGAGCAGTACTTC.

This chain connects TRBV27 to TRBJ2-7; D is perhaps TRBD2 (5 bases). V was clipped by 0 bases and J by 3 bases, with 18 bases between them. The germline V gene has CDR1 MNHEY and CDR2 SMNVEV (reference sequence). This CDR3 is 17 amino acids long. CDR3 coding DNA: TGTGCCAGCAGTTTATCATCGAAGCGGAGATTCTTCTACGAGCAGTACTTC. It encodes CASSLSSKRRFFYEQYF.

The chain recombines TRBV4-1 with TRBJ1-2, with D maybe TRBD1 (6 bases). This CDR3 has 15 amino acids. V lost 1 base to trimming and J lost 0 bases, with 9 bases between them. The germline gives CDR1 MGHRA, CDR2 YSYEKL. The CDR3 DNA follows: TGCGCCAGCAGCCAAGCCAGGGGAGCTAACTATGGCTACACCTTC. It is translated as CASSQARGANYGYTF.

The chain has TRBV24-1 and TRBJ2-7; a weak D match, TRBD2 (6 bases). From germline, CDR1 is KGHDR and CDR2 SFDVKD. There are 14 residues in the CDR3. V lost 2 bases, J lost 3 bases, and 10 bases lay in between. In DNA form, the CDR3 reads TGTGCCACCAGTGATTCGGGACTCGGCTACGAGCAGTACTTC. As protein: CATSDSGLGYEQYF.

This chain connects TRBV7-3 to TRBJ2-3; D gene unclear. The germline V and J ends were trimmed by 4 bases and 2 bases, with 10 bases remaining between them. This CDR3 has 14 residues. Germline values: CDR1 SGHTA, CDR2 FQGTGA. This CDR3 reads CASSSPEHTDTQYF. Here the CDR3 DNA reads TGTGCCAGCAGCTCCCCGGAGCACACAGATACGCAGTATTTT.

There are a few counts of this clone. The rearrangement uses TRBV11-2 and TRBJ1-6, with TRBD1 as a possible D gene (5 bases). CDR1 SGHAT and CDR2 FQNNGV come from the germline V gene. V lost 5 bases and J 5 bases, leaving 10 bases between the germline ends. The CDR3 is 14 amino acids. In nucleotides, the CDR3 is TGTGCCAGCAGCCGGGGACTTGATAATTCACCCCTCCACTTT. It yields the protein CASSRGLDNSPLHF. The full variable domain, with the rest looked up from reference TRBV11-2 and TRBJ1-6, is EAGVAQSPRYKIIEKRQSVAFWCNPISGHATLYWYQQILGQGPKLLIQFQNNGVVDDSQLPKDRFSAERLKGVDSTLKIQPAKLEDSAVYLCASSRGLDNSPLHFGNGTRLTVT.

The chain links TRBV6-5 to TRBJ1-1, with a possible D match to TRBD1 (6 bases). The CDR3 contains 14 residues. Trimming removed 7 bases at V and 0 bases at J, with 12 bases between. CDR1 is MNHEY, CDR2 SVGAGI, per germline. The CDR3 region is CASIPGVMNTEAFF. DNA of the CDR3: TGTGCCAGCATTCCAGGGGTCATGAACACTGAAGCTTTCTTT.

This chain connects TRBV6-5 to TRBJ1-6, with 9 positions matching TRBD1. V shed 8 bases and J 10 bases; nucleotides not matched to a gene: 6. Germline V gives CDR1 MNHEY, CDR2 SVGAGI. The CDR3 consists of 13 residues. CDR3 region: CASGRTGESPLHF. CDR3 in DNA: TGTGCCAGCGGCCGGACAGGGGAATCACCCCTCCACTTT.

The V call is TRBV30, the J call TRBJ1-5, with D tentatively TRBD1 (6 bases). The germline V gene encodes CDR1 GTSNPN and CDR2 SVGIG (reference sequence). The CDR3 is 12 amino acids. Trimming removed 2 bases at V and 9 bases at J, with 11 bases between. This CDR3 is CAWSNIGGPQHF. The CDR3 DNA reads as TGTGCCTGGAGTAATATAGGGGGGCCCCAGCATTTT.

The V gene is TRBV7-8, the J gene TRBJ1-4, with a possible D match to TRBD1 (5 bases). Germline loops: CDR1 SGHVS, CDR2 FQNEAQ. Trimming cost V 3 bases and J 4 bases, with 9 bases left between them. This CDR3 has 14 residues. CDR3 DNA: TGTGCCAGCAGCTTGACCAGGGTTAATGAAAAACTGTTTTTT. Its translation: CASSLTRVNEKLFF.

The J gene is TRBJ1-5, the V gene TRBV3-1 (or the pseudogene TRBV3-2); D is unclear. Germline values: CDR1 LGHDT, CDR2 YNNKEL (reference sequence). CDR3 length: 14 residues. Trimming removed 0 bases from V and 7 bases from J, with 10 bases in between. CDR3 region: CASSQDRGWQPQHF. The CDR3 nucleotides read TGTGCCAGCAGCCAAGACCGGGGATGGCAGCCCCAGCATTTT.

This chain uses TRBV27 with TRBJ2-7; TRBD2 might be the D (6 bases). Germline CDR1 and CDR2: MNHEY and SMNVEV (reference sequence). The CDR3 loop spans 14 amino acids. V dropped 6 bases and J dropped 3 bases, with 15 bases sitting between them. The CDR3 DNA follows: TGTGCCAGCAGGCCGAGCGGGTTAGTCTACGAGCAGTACTTC. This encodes CASRPSGLVYEQYF.